This paragraph reports one T cell receptor delta chain. In its sample, this clone was seen a few times. There is no known antigen for this receptor. Per-base quality was not reported, and no clone a single base away is much larger than it. This sample was included in a study of gammadelta T cells in human blood (dated by TCRdb to 2020 to 2021). Findings and caveats that apply to the study as a whole: According to the study, polyclonal expansion of innate gamma-delta T cells immediately after birth appeared to be driven by microbial exposure.

The receptor library was made with RT-PCR. The instrument was an Illumina MiSeq. TCRdb processed the public reads again with the CATT caller, after which rows with matching DNA were combined. This sample has 600 to 800 delta-chain clones in its table, and roughly 22% of those were observed once. The biggest ten clones account for about 20% of the sample. Inclusive of the bounding cysteine and phenylalanine, the CDR3 is 19 residues long. The sequence is cut down to CDR3 DNA, 57 bases in frame from base 1. Here V drops 0 bases and J drops 0 bases, and the junction holds 2 bases not matched to any gene. Taken from the germline V gene, the CDR1 and CDR2 loops are GEAIGNYY and EKD.

This receptor was identified in a human fetus. The sequenced sample was Vgamma9Vdelta2 gamma-delta T cells from fetal blood. The chain links TRDV2 with TRDJ3, with 12 bases aligning to TRDD3. The J gene was missing in TCRdb and was found by matching the end of the DNA to germline. The CDR3 region has the sequence CACDTAGGYASWDTRQMFF. Here is the DNA: TGTGCCTGTGACACCGCTGGGGGATACGCCTCCTGGGACACCCGACAGATGTTTTTC.